The 9 T cell receptor beta chains in this list originate from one sample, sequenced in a study of cytomegalovirus exposure and HLA in healthy donors (dated by TCRdb to 2017 to 2019). To prepare the library, the immunoSEQ multiplex PCR assay was applied. The multiplex PCR relied on a mix of 60 forward primers for TCR Vbeta segments and 13 reverse primers for TCR Jbeta segments. TCRdb mirrors the immuneACCESS table, restricted to in-frame sequences. Some clones are absent from its copies; in checked studies, under half trace to an unresolved V gene, and the reason for the others is unknown. In all, the sample holds more than 90,000 clones, and around 64% of those were seen once. Of the sample, over 2% falls within the top ten clones. Sequenced: PBMCs. All receptors come from a woman in her 30s in good health and CMV-seronegative.

As concerns this clone: A junction boundary mismatches the germline segment, possibly from a read error. The chain couples TRBV5-4 to TRBJ2-1; D might be TRBD2 (6 bases). The length of the CDR3 is 12 residues. Germline CDR1 is SGHNT and CDR2 is YYREEE (reference sequence). CDR3 DNA: TGTGCCAGCAGTATGACTTTGGGGGGTGACGTCTTC. It is translated as CASSMTLGGDVF.

This clone was observed a few times. This chain links TRBV18 with TRBJ1-1; D not resolved. CDR3 length: 14 residues. V dropped 2 bases and J dropped 5 bases, with 12 bases sitting between them. CDR1 is KGHSH, CDR2 LQKENI, per germline. The CDR3 protein is CASSPSGVGTEAFF. CDR3 nucleotide sequence: TGTGCCAGCTCACCATCGGGAGTCGGGACTGAAGCTTTCTTT.

The chain joins TRBV19 to TRBJ1-3; TRBD1 is a possible D gene (6 bases). The CDR3 sequence is 14 residues long. The germline V and J ends were trimmed by 7 bases and 0 bases, with 10 bases remaining between them. Germline V gene sequence: CDR1 LNHDA, CDR2 SQIVND (reference sequence). Here the CDR3 DNA reads TGTGCCAGTATGAGGACAGCCTCTGGAAACACCATATATTTT. Its protein is CASMRTASGNTIYF.

The chain recombines TRBV7-9 with TRBJ1-4; a possible D gene is TRBD1 (5 bases). Trimming took off 2 bases at V and 3 bases at J, with 16 bases between the two ends. The CDR3 extends over 17 amino acids. Per the germline V gene, CDR1 is SEHNR and CDR2 is FQNEAQ (reference sequence). The CDR3 protein is CASSLRGRAGPNEKLFF. CDR3 sequence (DNA): TGTGCCAGCAGCTTACGAGGCAGGGCAGGCCCTAATGAAAAACTGTTTTTT.

This clone was seen more than once but under ten times. The J gene is TRBJ1-1, the V gene TRBV6-1; D is possibly TRBD1 (5 bases). V was clipped by 4 bases and J by 11 bases, with 17 bases between them. The germline V gene has CDR1 MNHNS and CDR2 SASEGT. CDR3 size: 13 residues. The CDR3 DNA is TGTGCCAGCAGTGGCGAACGGGGGAGGCGGGCTTTCTTT. This translates into CASSGERGRRAFF.

The chain is built from TRBV30 and TRBJ1-2, with 10 nucleotides matching TRBD1. CDR1 and CDR2 from the germline V gene are GTSNPN and SVGIG (reference sequence). The junction had 10 bases not matched to a gene; V was cut back by 4 bases and J by 8 bases. CDR3 length equals 14 residues. DNA for the CDR3: TGTGCCTGGAATCCCGGGACAGGGGTACTGGGCTACACCTTC. Amino acids: CAWNPGTGVLGYTF.

The chain employs TRBV10-1 and TRBJ2-7; the match to TRBD2 covers 8 bases. Germline V gene data show CDR1 as WNHNN and CDR2 as SYGVQD (reference sequence). This CDR3 is built from 14 residues. Losses at the gene ends were 4 bases for V and 5 bases for J; bases not matched to a gene: 7. The CDR3 coding sequence is TGCGCCAGCAGTGGCCAGCGGGAGCACAACGAGCAGTACTTC. It is translated as CASSGQREHNEQYF.

The rearrangement joins TRBV6-1 to TRBJ1-4, with 10 bases lining up with TRBD1. The germline V gene has CDR1 MNHNS and CDR2 SASEGT. The CDR3 consists of 14 residues. With V trimmed by 4 bases and J by 8 bases, 4 bases remained unmatched. This CDR3 is CASSGDRGGEKLFF. The CDR3 nucleotides are TGTGCCAGCAGTGGGGACAGGGGAGGCGAAAAACTGTTTTTT.

V usage is TRBV28 and J usage is TRBJ1-1; D unclear. Germline CDR1 is MDHEN and CDR2 is SYDVKM. V lost 3 bases and J lost 1, with 9 bases in between. CDR3 length equals 14 residues. Here the CDR3 DNA reads TGTGCCAGCAGTTTGGTGTCCGGGAACACTGAAGCTTTCTTT. It codes for CASSLVSGNTEAFF.